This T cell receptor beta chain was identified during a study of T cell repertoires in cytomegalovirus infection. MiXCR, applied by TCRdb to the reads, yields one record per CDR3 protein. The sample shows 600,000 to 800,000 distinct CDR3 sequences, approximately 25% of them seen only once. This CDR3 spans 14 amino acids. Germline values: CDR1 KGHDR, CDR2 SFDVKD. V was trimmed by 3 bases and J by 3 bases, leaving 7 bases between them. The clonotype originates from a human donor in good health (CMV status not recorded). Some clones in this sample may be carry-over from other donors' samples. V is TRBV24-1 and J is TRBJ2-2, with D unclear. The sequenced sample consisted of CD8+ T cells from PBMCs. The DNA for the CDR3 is TGTGCCACCAGTGATCCCCAAGACACCGGGGAGCTGTTTTTT. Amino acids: CATSDPQDTGELFF.